The sequence of this T cell receptor beta chain was determined in a study of regulatory T cells in long-lasting Graves disease. On the study more broadly: The study enrolled newly diagnosed Graves' patients on antithyroid drugs under 3 months.

This clonotype was observed a few times. The authors built TCR beta libraries using iRepertoire HTBI primers and Arm-PCR of CDR3 regions. Via MiXCR, TCRdb re-called the multiplex PCR reads, giving one row per CDR3 protein. This sample has 530,000 or so distinct CDR3 sequences, with 15% to 20% found just once. Time point indicated: newly diagnosed GD, antithyroid drugs for less than 3 months. RNA isolated from PBMCs was used to make the TCR library. Per germline, CDR1 SGDLS and CDR2 YYNGEE. The CDR3 is 13 residues long. With 1 base removed from V and 4 bases from J, the gap between germline ends came to 6 bases. This sample was shared with a second study, whose subject was T cells in Graves' hyperthyroidism and ophthalmopathy. That report adds: Aged 18 to 65, the patients had hyperthyroidism that was newly diagnosed and had lasted under 2 months. Thyroid ultrasound, orbital computed tomography, clinical symptoms, and serum thyroxine and TRAb underpinned diagnoses. An initial round of RT-PCR targeting the TCR CDR3 relied on the HTBI primer set.

V and J are TRBV9 and TRBJ2-1, with D perhaps matching TRBD1 (5 bases). The sequencing here drew on peripheral blood mononuclear cells (PBMCs), taken at new diagnosis, from a patient treated with antithyroid drugs. The receptor was derived from a man younger than 35 with Graves disease. The chain's CDR3 is CASSVRQYNEQFF. Written as DNA, the CDR3 is TGTGCCAGCAGCGTAAGACAGTACAATGAGCAGTTCTTC.